This TCR beta chain came from a study of cytomegalovirus exposure and HLA in healthy donors. About the research overall: Of the donors genotyped, some 400 in all, 80% to 85% fell in the Caucasian-associated ancestry cluster.

This clone is a singleton in its sample. This CDR3 spans 15 amino acids. Germline-derived CDR1 and CDR2 are MNHEY and SVGAGI. After removal of 5 bases from V and 3 bases from J, the junction contained 6 bases not matched to a gene. Researchers ran the PCR with 60 Vbeta and 13 Jbeta primers. The table came from immunoSEQ multiplex PCR; TCRdb's copy has only in-frame clones and leaves some out. This table has about 180,000 clones, roughly 80% appearing once. The source of this sequence is a girl aged 10-17 years in good health and CMV-seropositive. This rearrangement joins TRBV6-5 to TRBJ1-2; TRBD1 matches at 10 bases. The specimen was PBMCs. The CDR3 sequence is CASSPRDRGHYGYTF. For the CDR3, the DNA is TGTGCCAGCAGTCCCCGGGACAGGGGACACTATGGCTACACCTTC.